The entry below gives a single T cell receptor beta chain sequence along with its context. The antigen is undetermined. The data are from a study of cytomegalovirus exposure and HLA in healthy donors. Whole-study findings and limits: Most likely, a cluster of highly shared sequence variants arose as a sequencing artifact. According to the study, roughly 160 TCR beta chains were cytomegalovirus-associated. Later analysis found that TCR beta chains associated with HLA were more clonally expanded than other, equally common chains.

Germline V gene lookup returns CDR1 MDHEN and CDR2 SYDVKM. CDR3 size: 15 residues. Deletions cut 7 bases from V and 0 bases from J, with 16 bases between. The PCR made use of 60 Vbeta and 13 Jbeta primers. Only in-frame clones appear in the TCRdb table, and some are missing; sequencing was by immunoSEQ multiplex PCR. The repertoire consists of approximately 170,000 clones, with around 80% occurring once and the leading ten covering about 0.77%. The chain uses TRBV28 and TRBJ2-7, with D unclear. The source material was PBMCs. The TCR sequence derives from a woman aged 18-29 years in good health and CMV-seronegative. The CDR3 here is CASNELNGHSYEQYF. For the CDR3, the DNA is TGTGCCAGCAACGAGCTAAATGGGCACTCCTACGAGCAGTACTTC.